This entry is about one TCR beta chain. This specimen belongs to a study of blood T cell repertoires in COVID-19. Overall study context: Both acute and convalescent COVID-19 samples were obtained from the United States, Italy and Spain. T cells, B-cell-depleted T cells, or PBMCs supplied cDNA or gDNA.

The Seattle patients joined while their infection was active and were tracked longitudinally afterward. CDR3 length: 13 amino acids. The ends lost 4 bases at V and 6 bases at J; junction bases unmatched: 5. The germline CDR1 and CDR2 sequences are SQVTM and ANQGSEA. Per the study methods: How many nucleated cells were present was estimated from reference gene primer amplification. The data were produced by immunoSEQ multiplex PCR, yet TCRdb's version contains in-frame clones alone and is incomplete. V and J calls plus clone size are reproduced from that table; the DNA served to infer D and trimming. This sample has about 340,000 clones, with less than 90% found just once.

This TCR came from a woman aged 55-69 years with COVID-19, enrolled during active disease. This chain uses TRBV29-1 with TRBJ2-3; TRBD2 aligns across 9 bases. Sequencing input: peripheral blood. The CDR3 here is CSVGASGTDTQYF. Here the CDR3 DNA reads TGCAGCGTTGGAGCTAGCGGGACTGATACGCAGTATTTT.